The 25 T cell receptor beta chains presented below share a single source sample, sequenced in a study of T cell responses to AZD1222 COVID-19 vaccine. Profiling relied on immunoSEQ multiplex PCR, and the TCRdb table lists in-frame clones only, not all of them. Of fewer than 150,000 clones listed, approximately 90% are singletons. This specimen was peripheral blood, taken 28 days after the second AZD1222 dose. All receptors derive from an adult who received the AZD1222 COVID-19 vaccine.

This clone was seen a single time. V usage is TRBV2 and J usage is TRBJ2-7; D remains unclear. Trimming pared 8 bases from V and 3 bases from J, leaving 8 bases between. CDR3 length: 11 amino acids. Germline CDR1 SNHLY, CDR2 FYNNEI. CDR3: CASGGIYEQYF. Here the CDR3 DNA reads TGTGCCAGCGGCGGAATCTACGAGCAGTACTTC.

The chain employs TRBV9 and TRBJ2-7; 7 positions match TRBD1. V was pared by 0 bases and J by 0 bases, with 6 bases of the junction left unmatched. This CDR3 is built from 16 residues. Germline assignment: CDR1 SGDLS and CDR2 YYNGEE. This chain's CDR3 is CASSVAPGQSSYEQYF. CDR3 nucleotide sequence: TGTGCCAGCAGCGTAGCTCCGGGACAGAGCTCCTACGAGCAGTACTTC.

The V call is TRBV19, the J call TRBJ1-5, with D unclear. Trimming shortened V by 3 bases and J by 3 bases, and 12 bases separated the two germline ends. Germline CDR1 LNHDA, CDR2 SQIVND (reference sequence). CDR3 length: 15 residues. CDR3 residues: CASSIGTPINQPQHF. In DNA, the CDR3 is TGTGCCAGTAGTATCGGCACCCCAATCAATCAGCCCCAGCATTTT. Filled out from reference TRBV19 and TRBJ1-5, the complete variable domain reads DGGITQSPKYLFRKEGQNVTLSCEQNLNHDAMYWYRQDPGQGLRLIYYSQIVNDFQKGDIAEGYSVSREKKESFPLTVTSAQKNPTAFYLCASSIGTPINQPQHFGDGTRLSIL.

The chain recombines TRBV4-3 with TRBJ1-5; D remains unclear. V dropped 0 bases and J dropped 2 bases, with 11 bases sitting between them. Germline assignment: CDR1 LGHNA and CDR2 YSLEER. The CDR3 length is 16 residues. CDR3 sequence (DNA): TGCGCCAGCAGCCAAGATAACGGGTTCGGCAATCAGCCCCAGCATTTT. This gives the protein CASSQDNGFGNQPQHF.

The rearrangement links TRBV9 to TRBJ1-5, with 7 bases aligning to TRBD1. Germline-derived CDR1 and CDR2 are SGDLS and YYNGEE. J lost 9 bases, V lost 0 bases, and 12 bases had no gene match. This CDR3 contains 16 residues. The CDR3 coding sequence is TGTGCCAGCAGCGTAGGGGACAGTTCTACATCACGGCCCCAGCATTTT. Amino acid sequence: CASSVGDSSTSRPQHF.

The CDR3 coding sequence is TGTGCCACCAGTGCACAGGGACAGCCCCAGCATTTT. It is translated as CATSAQGQPQHF. This chain links TRBV24-1 with TRBJ1-5; D is perhaps TRBD1 (6 bases). The CDR3 spans 12 residues. CDR1 and CDR2 from the germline V gene are KGHDR and SFDVKD. V was pared by 5 bases and J by 7 bases, with 8 bases between.

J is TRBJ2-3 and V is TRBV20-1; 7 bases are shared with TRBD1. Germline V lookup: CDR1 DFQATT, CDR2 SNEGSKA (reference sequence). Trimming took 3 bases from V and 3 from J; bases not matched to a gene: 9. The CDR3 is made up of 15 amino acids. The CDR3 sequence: CSASPRQGGTDTQYF. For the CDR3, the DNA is TGCAGTGCTAGTCCCCGACAGGGTGGTACAGATACGCAGTATTTT.

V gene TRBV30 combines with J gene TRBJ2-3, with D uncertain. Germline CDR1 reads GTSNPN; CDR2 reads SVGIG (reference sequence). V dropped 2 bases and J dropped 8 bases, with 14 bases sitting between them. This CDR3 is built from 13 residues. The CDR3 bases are TGTGCCTGGAGTCCACCCCCGGGTGGTACGCAGTATTTT. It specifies CAWSPPPGGTQYF.

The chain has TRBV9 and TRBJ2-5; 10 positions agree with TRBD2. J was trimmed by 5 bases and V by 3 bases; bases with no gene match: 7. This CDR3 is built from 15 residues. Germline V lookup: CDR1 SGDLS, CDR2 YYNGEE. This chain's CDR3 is CASSARTSGGETQYF. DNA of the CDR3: TGTGCCAGCAGCGCTAGGACTAGCGGAGGGGAGACCCAGTACTTC.

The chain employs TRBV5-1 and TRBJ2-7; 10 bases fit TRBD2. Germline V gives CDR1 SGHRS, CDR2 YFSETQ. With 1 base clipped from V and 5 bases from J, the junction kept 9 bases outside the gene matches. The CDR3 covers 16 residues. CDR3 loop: CASSLTSGISFNEQYF. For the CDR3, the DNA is TGCGCCAGCAGCTTGACTAGCGGGATAAGCTTTAACGAGCAGTACTTC.

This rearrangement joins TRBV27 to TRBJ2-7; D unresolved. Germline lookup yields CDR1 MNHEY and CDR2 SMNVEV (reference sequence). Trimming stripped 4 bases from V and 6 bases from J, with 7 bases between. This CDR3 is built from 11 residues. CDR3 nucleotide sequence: TGTGCCAGCAGTTCCCCCCGCGAGCAGTACTTC. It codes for CASSSPREQYF.

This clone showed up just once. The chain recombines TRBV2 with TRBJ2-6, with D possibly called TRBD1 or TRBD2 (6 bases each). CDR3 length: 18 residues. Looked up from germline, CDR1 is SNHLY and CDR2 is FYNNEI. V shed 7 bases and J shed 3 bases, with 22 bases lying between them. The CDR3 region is CASTPPGGSGSGANVLTF. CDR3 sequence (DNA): TGTGCCAGCACCCCACCCGGGGGCTCGGGGAGTGGGGCCAACGTCCTGACTTTC.

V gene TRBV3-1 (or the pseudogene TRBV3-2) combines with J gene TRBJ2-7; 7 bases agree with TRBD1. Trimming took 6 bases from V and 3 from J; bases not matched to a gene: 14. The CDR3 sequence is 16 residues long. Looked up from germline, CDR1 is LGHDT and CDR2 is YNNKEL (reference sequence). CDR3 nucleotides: TGTGCCAGCAGACACTGCTACCGGGACAGATACTACGAGCAGTACTTC. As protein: CASRHCYRDRYYEQYF.

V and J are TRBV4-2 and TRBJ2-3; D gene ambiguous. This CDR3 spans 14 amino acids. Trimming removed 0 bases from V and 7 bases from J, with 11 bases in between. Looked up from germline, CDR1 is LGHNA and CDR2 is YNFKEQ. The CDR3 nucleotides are TGTGCCAGCAGCCAAGAGATCTATCAACATACGCAGTATTTT. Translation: CASSQEIYQHTQYF.

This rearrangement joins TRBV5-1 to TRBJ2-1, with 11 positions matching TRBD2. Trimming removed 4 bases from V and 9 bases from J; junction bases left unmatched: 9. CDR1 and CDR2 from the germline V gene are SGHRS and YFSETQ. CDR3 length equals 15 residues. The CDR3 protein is CASSKLTSGGGEQFF. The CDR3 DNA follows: TGCGCCAGCAGCAAACTCACTAGCGGGGGTGGTGAGCAGTTCTTC. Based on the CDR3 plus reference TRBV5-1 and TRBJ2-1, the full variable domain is KAGVTQTPRYLIKTRGQQVTLSCSPISGHRSVSWYQQTPGQGLQFLFEYFSETQRNKGNFPGRFSGRQFSNSRSEMNVSTLELGDSALYLCASSKLTSGGGEQFFGPGTRLTVL.

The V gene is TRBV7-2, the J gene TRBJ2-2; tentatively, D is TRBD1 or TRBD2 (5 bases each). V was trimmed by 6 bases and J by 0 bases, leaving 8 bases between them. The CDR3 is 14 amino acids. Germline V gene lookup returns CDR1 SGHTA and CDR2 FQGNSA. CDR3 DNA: TGTGCCAGCAGGTCGGGACCGAACACCGGGGAGCTGTTTTTT. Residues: CASRSGPNTGELFF.

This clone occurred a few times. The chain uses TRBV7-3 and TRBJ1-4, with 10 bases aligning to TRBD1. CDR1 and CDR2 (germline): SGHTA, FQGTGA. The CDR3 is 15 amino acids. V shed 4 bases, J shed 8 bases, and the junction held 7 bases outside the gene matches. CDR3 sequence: CASSSSGTGAEKLFF. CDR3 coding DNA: TGTGCCAGCAGCTCCTCCGGGACAGGGGCCGAAAAACTGTTTTTT.

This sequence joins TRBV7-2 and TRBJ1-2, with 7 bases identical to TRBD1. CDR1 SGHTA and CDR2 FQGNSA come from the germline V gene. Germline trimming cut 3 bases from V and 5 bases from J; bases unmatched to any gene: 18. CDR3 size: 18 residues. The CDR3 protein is CASSFNLRQGLPHYGYTF. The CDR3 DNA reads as TGTGCCAGCAGCTTTAACCTTCGACAGGGACTACCCCATTATGGCTACACCTTC.

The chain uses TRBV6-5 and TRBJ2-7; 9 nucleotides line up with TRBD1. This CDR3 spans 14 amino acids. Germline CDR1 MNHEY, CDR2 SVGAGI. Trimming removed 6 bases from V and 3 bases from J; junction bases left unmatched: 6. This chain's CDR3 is CASRGGTGFYEQYF. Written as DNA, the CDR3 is TGTGCCAGCAGAGGAGGGACAGGGTTCTACGAGCAGTACTTC.

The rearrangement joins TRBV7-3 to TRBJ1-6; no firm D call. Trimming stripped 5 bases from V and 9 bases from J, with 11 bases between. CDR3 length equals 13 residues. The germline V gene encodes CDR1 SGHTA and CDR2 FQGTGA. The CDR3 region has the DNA TGTGCCAGCAGCCCACACCGAAGTTCACCCCTCCACTTT. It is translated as CASSPHRSSPLHF. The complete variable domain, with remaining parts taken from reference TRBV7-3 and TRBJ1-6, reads GAGVSQTPSNKVTEKGKYVELRCDPISGHTALYWYRQSLGQGPEFLIYFQGTGAADDSGLPNDRFFAVRPEGSVSTLKIQRTERGDSAVYLCASSPHRSSPLHFGNGTRLTVT.

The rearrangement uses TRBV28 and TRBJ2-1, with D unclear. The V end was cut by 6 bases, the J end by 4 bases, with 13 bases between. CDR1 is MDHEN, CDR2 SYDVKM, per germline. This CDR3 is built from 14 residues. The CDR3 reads CASRVVSQYNEQFF. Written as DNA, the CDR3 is TGTGCCAGCAGGGTAGTCTCCCAGTACAATGAGCAGTTCTTC.

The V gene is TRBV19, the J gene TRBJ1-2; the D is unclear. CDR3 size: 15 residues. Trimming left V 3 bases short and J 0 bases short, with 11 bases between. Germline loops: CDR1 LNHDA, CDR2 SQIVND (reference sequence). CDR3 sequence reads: CASSIGYNTNYGYTF. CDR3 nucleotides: TGTGCCAGTAGTATCGGATACAATACTAACTATGGCTACACCTTC.

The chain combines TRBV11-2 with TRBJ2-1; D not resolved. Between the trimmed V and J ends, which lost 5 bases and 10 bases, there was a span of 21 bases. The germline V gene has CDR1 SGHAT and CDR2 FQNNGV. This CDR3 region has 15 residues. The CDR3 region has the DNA TGTGCCAGCAGCCTTGGAGTTTTTCGGTCCTGGGAGCAGTTCTTC. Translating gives CASSLGVFRSWEQFF.

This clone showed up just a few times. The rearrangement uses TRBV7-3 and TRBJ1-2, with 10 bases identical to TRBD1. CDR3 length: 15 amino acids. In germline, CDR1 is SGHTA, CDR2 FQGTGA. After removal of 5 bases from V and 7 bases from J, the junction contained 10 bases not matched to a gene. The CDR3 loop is CASSPAGTGATGYTF. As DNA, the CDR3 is TGTGCCAGCAGCCCGGCCGGGACAGGGGCTACTGGCTACACCTTC.

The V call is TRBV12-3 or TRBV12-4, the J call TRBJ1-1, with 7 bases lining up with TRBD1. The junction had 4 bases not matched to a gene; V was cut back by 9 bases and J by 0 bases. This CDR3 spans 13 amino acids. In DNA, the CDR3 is TGTGCCAGTATGGGACAGCTGAACACTGAAGCTTTCTTT. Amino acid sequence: CASMGQLNTEAFF.